This T cell receptor (beta chain) appears in the sequencing data of a study of T cell repertoires in cytomegalovirus infection. Study as a whole: It was the public TCR beta signatures that indicated both CMV infection and matching HLA type.

TCRdb analysed the reads with MiXCR anew, one entry per CDR3 protein. The table shows some 100,000 distinct CDR3 sequences, with 20% to 25% occurring only once. Turning to this clonotype: Antigen: not known. A much larger clone lies one base from this, so it may be a read error.

Trimming removed 10 bases at V and 9 bases at J, with 21 bases between. The CDR3 has 13 residues. Germline V gives CDR1 SGHTA, CDR2 FQGNSA. Notes on the study in general: In two of eight donors, the top clonotype was HLA-C-restricted CMV-specific. Based on cumulative public TCR beta family frequency, carriers of CMV plus the relevant HLA were identified.

Sequencing was done on a sample of CD8+ T cells from PBMCs. The clonotype comes from a human donor in good health (CMV status not recorded). Some clones in this sample may be carry-over from other donors' samples. V is TRBV7-2 and J is TRBJ1-2; no definite D call. CDR3 amino acids: CATPPLRDGSYTF. CDR3 nucleotides: TGTGCCACACCCCCACTCCGGGATGGGAGCTACACCTTC.